This T cell receptor beta chain derives from a study of OX40 agonist ivuxolimab in advanced cancers. General observations from the study: On average, CD8+ T cells showed a greater number of expanded clones than CD4+.

Trimming cost V 4 bases and J 14 bases; bases outside gene matches: 8. Germline CDR1 is PRHDT and CDR2 is FYEKMQ (reference sequence). This CDR3 comprises 12 residues. This clone has only one observation. As yet, its antigen is unknown. Data came from immunoSEQ multiplex PCR; TCRdb stores just in-frame clones and leaves some out. The sample includes some 43,000 clones, around nine tenths of them seen just once. The sequence derives from an adult with an advanced solid tumor such as melanoma, head and neck, liver or kidney cancer. This sample comprised CD4+ or CD8+ T cells sorted from blood, obtained in a trial of the OX40 agonist ivuxolimab. The chain is built from TRBV13 and TRBJ2-5, with 9 bases aligning to TRBD1. The CDR3 here is CASSSSGDRVYF. For the CDR3, the DNA is TGTGCCAGCAGCTCATCGGGGGACAGGGTATACTTC.